This T cell receptor beta chain is from a study of T cell responses to AZD1222 COVID-19 vaccine. Only in-frame clones appear in the TCRdb table, and some are missing; sequencing was by immunoSEQ multiplex PCR. The top ten clones hold 0.99% of a sample with about 190,000 clones, around 90% of them seen once. This clone was detected once. The origin of this receptor is an adult in good health. The starting material was peripheral blood, obtained on day 0 of AZD1222 vaccination.

Here the CDR3 reads CASSVLAPGELFF. In DNA form, the CDR3 reads TGTGCCAGCAGCGTACTAGCCCCCGGGGAGCTGTTTTTT. The chain combines TRBV9 with TRBJ2-2; D might be TRBD2 (5 bases). Trimming removed 1 base from V and 6 bases from J, with 7 bases in between. The CDR3 has 13 residues. In germline, CDR1 is SGDLS, CDR2 YYNGEE.